One sample yielded the 14 T cell receptor beta chains listed below, sequenced in a study of T-cell reconstitution after alpha-beta-depleted transplantation in children. Unique molecular identifiers were used in preparing the TCRbeta library. One entry per CDR3 protein, called by TCRdb with MiXCR from the PCR reads. The sample shows approximately 650,000 distinct CDR3 sequences, 10% to 15% of them seen only once. Here the sequenced sample was PBMCs, taken before TCRalphabeta/CD19-depleted stem cell transplant. The receptor set was obtained from a girl aged 2 to 10 with congenital amegakaryocytic thrombocytopenia, due to receive a stem cell transplant.

This clonotype came up many times. The chain carries TRBV5-1 and TRBJ2-7, with D perhaps given as TRBD1 or TRBD2 (5 bases each). CDR3 length: 15 amino acids. V lost 0 bases and J lost 2, with 12 bases in between. CDR1 and CDR2 (germline): SGHRS, YFSETQ. The CDR3, as DNA: TGCGCCAGCAGCTTGGCCAGTCAGGGACCCTACGAGCAGTACTTC. As protein: CASSLASQGPYEQYF.

The chain joins TRBV12-3 or TRBV12-4 to TRBJ2-5, with D perhaps TRBD2 (6 bases). The ends were cut back, 11 bases at V and 4 bases at J, with 17 bases in the middle. CDR3 length equals 13 residues. The CDR3 coding sequence is TGTGCCCAACCCGCCCGGGGACTAGAGACCCAGTACTTC. Translation: CAQPARGLETQYF.

At least ten counts were recorded for this clonotype. The gene calls are TRBV20-1 and TRBJ2-3; D is ambiguous. Germline V CDR1 and CDR2: DFQATT, SNEGSKA (reference sequence). Trimming took off 5 bases at V and 6 bases at J, with 15 bases between the two ends. The CDR3 runs 13 residues. The CDR3 loop reads CSAAPSRWDTQYF. The CDR3 DNA reads as TGCAGTGCTGCCCCGTCAAGATGGGATACGCAGTATTTT.

This clonotype was observed a handful of times. The chain carries TRBV7-9 and TRBJ2-1; TRBD1 aligns across 8 bases. The CDR3 covers 12 residues. Germline V gene data show CDR1 as SEHNR and CDR2 as FQNEAQ (reference sequence). With 1 base clipped from V and 12 bases from J, the junction kept 2 bases outside the gene matches. CDR3 loop: CASSLEGTGQFF. In DNA form, the CDR3 reads TGTGCCAGCAGCTTAGAAGGGACAGGGCAGTTCTTC.

This clonotype has a handful of counts. The CDR3 coding sequence is TGCGCCAGCAGCTCGGTGGACAGGGTTGACACCGGGGAGCTGTTTTTT. This sequence encodes CASSSVDRVDTGELFF. The V and J genes are TRBV5-1 and TRBJ2-2; 8 nucleotides align to TRBD1. J gave up 3 bases and V 3 bases, and 7 bases lay outside the gene matches. Germline loops: CDR1 SGHRS, CDR2 YFSETQ. This CDR3 region has 16 residues.

This chain links TRBV19 with TRBJ2-2; tentatively, D is TRBD2 (6 bases). The germline V gene has CDR1 LNHDA and CDR2 SQIVND (reference sequence). Between the trimmed V and J ends, which lost 7 bases and 5 bases, there was a span of 14 bases. The CDR3 totals 14 residues. The CDR3 here is CASTPSVLTGELFF. The DNA for the CDR3 is TGTGCCAGTACACCTAGCGTGTTAACCGGGGAGCTGTTTTTT.

This clonotype was recorded many times. The J gene is TRBJ2-6, the V gene TRBV5-1; D is uncertain. Germline V CDR1 and CDR2: SGHRS, YFSETQ. The CDR3 extends over 15 amino acids. V shed 4 bases and J shed 0 bases, with 8 bases lying between them. This CDR3 is CASSTTFSGANVLTF. The CDR3 DNA sequence: TGCGCCAGCAGCACCACATTCTCTGGGGCCAACGTCCTGACTTTC.

V and J are TRBV5-5 and TRBJ2-3, with TRBD2 matching over 7 bases. V was pared by 2 bases and J by 5 bases, with 17 bases of the junction left unmatched. The CDR3 is 18 residues long. CDR1 and CDR2 (germline): SGHKS, YYEKEE (reference sequence). CDR3 coding DNA: TGTGCCAGCAGCTTAGGAGCGGGAACAGCGCAAATACGAGATACGCAGTATTTT. Translation: CASSLGAGTAQIRDTQYF. Full variable domain (remainder filled in from reference TRBV5-5 and TRBJ2-3): DAGVTQSPTHLIKTRGQQVTLRCSPISGHKSVSWYQQVLGQGPQFIFQYYEKEERGRGNFPDRFSARQFPNYSSELNVNALLLGDSALYLCASSLGAGTAQIRDTQYFGPGTRLTVL.

In this sample, this clonotype turned up many times. This chain joins TRBV5-1 and TRBJ2-7; D possibly corresponds to TRBD1 (6 bases). V lost 1 base and J lost 3, with 14 bases in between. The CDR3 covers 15 residues. In germline, CDR1 is SGHRS, CDR2 YFSETQ. CDR3 nucleotide sequence: TGCGCCAGCAGCTTGACCTCGGGACACATCTACGAGCAGTACTTC. It codes for CASSLTSGHIYEQYF. The full variable domain, completed using reference TRBV5-1 and TRBJ2-7, is KAGVTQTPRYLIKTRGQQVTLSCSPISGHRSVSWYQQTPGQGLQFLFEYFSETQRNKGNFPGRFSGRQFSNSRSEMNVSTLELGDSALYLCASSLTSGHIYEQYFGPGTRLTVT.

The chain employs TRBV5-6 and TRBJ2-7; TRBD1 is a possible D gene (6 bases). Germline CDR1 SGHDT, CDR2 YYEEEE. Trimming removed 2 bases at V and 3 bases at J, with 12 bases between. This CDR3 comprises 14 residues. DNA for the CDR3: TGTGCCAGCAGCTTTTATGCAGGGGACTACGAGCAGTACTTC. Translating gives CASSFYAGDYEQYF.

This clonotype was seen a handful of times. The CDR3 coding sequence is TGTGCCAGCAGTCGACAGGGAGTGCGATACAATGAGCAGTTCTTC. Amino acid sequence: CASSRQGVRYNEQFF. The chain joins TRBV12-3 or TRBV12-4 to TRBJ2-1, with 7 bases fitting TRBD1. V was clipped by 5 bases and J by 4 bases; unmatched bases: 8. The CDR3 is 15 amino acids.

This chain uses TRBV5-1 with TRBJ2-5; 13 bases fit TRBD2. This CDR3 spans 16 amino acids. CDR1 is SGHRS and CDR2 is YFSETQ in the germline V gene. After removal of 0 bases from V and 3 bases from J, the junction contained 2 bases not matched to a gene. This chain's CDR3 is CASSLGGTSGEETQYF. CDR3 sequence (DNA): TGCGCCAGCAGCTTGGGCGGGACTAGCGGGGAAGAGACCCAGTACTTC.

This clonotype was observed a handful of times. The J gene is TRBJ2-1, the V gene TRBV11-2; 7 bases align to TRBD2. J was trimmed by 7 bases and V by 0 bases; bases with no gene match: 15. The CDR3 is 18 amino acids. CDR1 SGHAT and CDR2 FQNNGV come from the germline V gene. CDR3 amino acids: CASSLESGGGSWWNEQFF. DNA for the CDR3: TGTGCCAGCAGCTTAGAATCGGGAGGCGGGAGCTGGTGGAATGAGCAGTTCTTC.

V and J are TRBV29-1 and TRBJ1-2; D perhaps matches TRBD1 (6 bases). Between the trimmed V and J ends, which lost 4 bases and 5 bases, there was a span of 17 bases. Germline V gene lookup returns CDR1 SQVTM and CDR2 ANQGSEA. This CDR3 is built from 14 residues. CDR3 loop: CSVADRFGDYGYTF. CDR3 coding DNA: TGCAGCGTTGCCGACAGGTTCGGTGATTATGGCTACACCTTC. The variable domain in full, completed from reference TRBV29-1 and TRBJ1-2, reads SAVISQKPSRDICQRGTSLTIQCQVDSQVTMMFWYRQQPGQSLTLIATANQGSEATYESGFVIDKFPISRPNLTFSTLTVSNMSPEDSSIYLCSVADRFGDYGYTFGSGTRLTVV.